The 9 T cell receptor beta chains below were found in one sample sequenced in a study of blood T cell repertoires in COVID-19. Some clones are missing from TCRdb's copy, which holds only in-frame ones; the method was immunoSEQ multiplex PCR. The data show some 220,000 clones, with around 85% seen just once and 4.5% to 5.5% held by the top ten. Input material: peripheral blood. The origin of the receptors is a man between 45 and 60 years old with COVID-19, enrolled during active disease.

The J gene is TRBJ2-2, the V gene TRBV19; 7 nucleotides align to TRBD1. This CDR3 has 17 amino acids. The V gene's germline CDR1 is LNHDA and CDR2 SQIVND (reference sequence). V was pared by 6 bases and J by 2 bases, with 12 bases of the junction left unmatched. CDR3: CASRSLWGQINTGELFF. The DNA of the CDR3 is TGTGCCAGTAGGTCTTTGTGGGGACAGATCAACACCGGGGAGCTGTTTTTT.

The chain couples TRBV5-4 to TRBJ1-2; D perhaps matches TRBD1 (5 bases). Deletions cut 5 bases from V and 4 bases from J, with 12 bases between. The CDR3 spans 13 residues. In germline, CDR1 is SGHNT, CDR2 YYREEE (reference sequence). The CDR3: CASSEPGGYGYTF. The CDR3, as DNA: TGTGCCAGCAGTGAACCGGGGGGCTATGGCTACACCTTC. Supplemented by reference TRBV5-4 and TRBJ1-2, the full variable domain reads ETGVTQSPTHLIKTRGQQVTLRCSSQSGHNTVSWYQQALGQGPQFIFQYYREEENGRGNFPPRFSGLQFPNYSSELNVNALELDDSALYLCASSEPGGYGYTFGSGTRLTVV.

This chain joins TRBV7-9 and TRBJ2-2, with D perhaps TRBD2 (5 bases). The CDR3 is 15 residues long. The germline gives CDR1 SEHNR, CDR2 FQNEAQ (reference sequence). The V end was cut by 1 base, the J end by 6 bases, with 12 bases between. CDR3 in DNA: TGTGCCAGCAGCTTAGAAAGGGCGAGGGCCGGGGAGCTGTTTTTT. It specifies CASSLERARAGELFF.

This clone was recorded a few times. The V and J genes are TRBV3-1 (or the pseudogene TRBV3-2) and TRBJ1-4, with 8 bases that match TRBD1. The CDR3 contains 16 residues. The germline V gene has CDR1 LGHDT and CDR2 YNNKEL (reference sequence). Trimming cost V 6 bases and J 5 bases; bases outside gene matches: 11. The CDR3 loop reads CASSLRARTGNEKLFF. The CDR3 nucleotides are TGTGCCAGCAGTCTGAGGGCAAGGACAGGGAATGAAAAACTGTTTTTT.

This CDR3 is CASSPRQGAQPQHF. The CDR3 nucleotides are TGTGCCAGCAGCCCTAGGCAGGGGGCACAGCCCCAGCATTTT. This chain joins TRBV3-1 (or the pseudogene TRBV3-2) and TRBJ1-5, with 8 bases identical to TRBD1. V lost 4 bases, J lost 7 bases, and 6 bases stayed unmatched. Per the germline V gene, CDR1 is LGHDT and CDR2 is YNNKEL (reference sequence). This CDR3 has 14 amino acids.

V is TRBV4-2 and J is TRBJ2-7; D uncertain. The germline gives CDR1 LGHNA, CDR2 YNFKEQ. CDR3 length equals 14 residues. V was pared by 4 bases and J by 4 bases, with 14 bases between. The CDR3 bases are TGTGCCAGCAGCCGAGAAAATAACGGGTACGAGCAGTACTTC. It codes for CASSRENNGYEQYF.

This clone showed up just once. The CDR3 coding sequence is TGTGCCAGCAGCCTGCCGCGGAGCGGGGGGGCCTACGAGCAGTACTTC. It translates to CASSLPRSGGAYEQYF. The V and J genes are TRBV3-1 (or the pseudogene TRBV3-2) and TRBJ2-7; 10 nucleotides agree with TRBD2. This CDR3 spans 16 amino acids. CDR1 LGHDT and CDR2 YNNKEL come from the germline V gene (reference sequence). V was pared by 4 bases and J by 2 bases, with 8 bases of the junction left unmatched.

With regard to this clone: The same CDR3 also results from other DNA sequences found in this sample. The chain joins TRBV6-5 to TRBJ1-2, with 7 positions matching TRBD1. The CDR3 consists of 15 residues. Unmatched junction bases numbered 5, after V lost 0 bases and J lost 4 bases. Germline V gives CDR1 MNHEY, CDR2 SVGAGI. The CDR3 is CASSYSQGVGYGYTF. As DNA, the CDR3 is TGTGCCAGCAGTTACTCCCAGGGGGTGGGCTATGGCTACACCTTC.

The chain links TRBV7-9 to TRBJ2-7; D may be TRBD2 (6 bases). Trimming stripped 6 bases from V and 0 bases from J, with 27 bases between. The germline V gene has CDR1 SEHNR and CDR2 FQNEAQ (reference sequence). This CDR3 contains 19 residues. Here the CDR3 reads CASSTALEGPGQNSYEQYF. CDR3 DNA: TGTGCCAGCAGTACCGCTTTGGAGGGCCCAGGCCAGAACTCCTACGAGCAGTACTTC. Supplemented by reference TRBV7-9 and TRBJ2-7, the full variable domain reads DTGVSQNPRHKITKRGQNVTFRCDPISEHNRLYWYRQTLGQGPEFLTYFQNEAQLEKSRLLSDRFSAERPKGSFSTLEIQRTEQGDSAMYLCASSTALEGPGQNSYEQYFGPGTRLTVT.